This T cell receptor beta chain was captured in a study of T-cell memory formation after mild COVID-19. Regarding the study as a whole: Specificity for SARS-CoV-2 was not confirmed among the second-wave clones peaking on day 37.

This CDR3 contains 15 residues. Trimming cost V 5 bases and J 0 bases, with 11 bases left between them. The germline CDR1 and CDR2 sequences are MNHEY and SVGAGI. TCRdb reprocessed the 5' RACE reads with MiXCR, giving one entry per CDR3 protein. The sample lists 110,000 or so distinct CDR3 sequences, 20% to 25% occurring once. Regarding this clonotype: Its matching antigen is unknown.

The sequence was collected from a man between 18 and 35 years old who had mild COVID-19 (a few samples of this study predate the infection). Cell type and time point are not known. This chain connects TRBV6-5 to TRBJ2-4, with D possibly matching TRBD1 (5 bases). The sample taken for sequencing was PBMCs or a T cell subset sorted from them (not recorded which). This chain's CDR3 is CASSQGSLAKNIQYF. CDR3 DNA sequence: TGTGCCAGCAGTCAGGGATCCTTAGCCAAAAACATTCAGTACTTC.